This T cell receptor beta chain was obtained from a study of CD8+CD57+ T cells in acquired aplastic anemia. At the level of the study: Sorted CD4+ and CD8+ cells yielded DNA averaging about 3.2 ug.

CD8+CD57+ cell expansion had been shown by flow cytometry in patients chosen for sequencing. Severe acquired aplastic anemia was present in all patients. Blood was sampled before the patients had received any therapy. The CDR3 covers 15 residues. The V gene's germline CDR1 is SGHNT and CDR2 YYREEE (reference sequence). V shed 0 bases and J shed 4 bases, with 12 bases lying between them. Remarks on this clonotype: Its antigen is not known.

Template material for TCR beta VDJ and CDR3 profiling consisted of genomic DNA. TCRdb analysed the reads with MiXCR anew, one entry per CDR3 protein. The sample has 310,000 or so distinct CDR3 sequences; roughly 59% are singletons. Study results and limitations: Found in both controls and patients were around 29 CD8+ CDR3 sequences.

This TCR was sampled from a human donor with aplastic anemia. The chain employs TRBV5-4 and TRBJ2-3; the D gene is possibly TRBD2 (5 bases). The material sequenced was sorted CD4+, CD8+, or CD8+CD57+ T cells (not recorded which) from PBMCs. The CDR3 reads CASSLARGSADTQYF. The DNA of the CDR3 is TGTGCCAGCAGCTTGGCCAGAGGTAGCGCAGATACGCAGTATTTT.